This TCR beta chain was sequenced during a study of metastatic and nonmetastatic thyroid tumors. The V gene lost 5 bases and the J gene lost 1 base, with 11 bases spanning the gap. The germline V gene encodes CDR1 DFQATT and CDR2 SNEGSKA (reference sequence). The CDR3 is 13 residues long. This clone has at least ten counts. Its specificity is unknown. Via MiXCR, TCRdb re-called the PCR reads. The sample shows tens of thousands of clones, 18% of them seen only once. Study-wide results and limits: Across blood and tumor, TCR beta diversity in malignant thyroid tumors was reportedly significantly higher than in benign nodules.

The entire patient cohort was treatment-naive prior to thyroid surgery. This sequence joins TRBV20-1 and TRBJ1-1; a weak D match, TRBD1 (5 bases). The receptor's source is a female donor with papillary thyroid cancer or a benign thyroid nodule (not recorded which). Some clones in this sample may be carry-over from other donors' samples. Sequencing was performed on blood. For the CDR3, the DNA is TGCAGTGCTCCCTATAGGGGGAACACTGAAGCTTTCTTT. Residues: CSAPYRGNTEAFF.